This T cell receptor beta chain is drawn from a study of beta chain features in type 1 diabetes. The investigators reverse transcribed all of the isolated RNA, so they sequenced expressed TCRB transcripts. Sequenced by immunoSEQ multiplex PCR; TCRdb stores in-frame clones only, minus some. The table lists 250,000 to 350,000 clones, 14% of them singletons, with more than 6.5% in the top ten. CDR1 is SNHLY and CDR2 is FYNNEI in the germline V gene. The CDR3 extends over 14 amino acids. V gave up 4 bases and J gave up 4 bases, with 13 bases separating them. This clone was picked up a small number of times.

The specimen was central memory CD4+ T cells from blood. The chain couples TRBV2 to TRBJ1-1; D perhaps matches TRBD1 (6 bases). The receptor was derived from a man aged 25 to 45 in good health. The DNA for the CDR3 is TGTGCCAGCAGTGGGGGACTAGGGGGCACTGAAGCTTTCTTT. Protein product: CASSGGLGGTEAFF.